Following are 15 T cell receptor beta chains from one sample sequenced in a study of molecular identifiers for immune sequencing clone quantification. MiXCR, run by TCRdb on the PCR reads, gives a single entry per CDR3 protein. The repertoire consists of about 8,300 distinct CDR3 sequences, with 33% occurring once and the leading ten covering roughly 5.4%. Sequenced input: naive CD8+ T cells from blood, with Jurkat cell RNA spiked in. The subset was: FACS-sorted CD8+CD4-CCR7+CD45RA+ naive T cells. These receptor sequences come from a human donor in good health. Some libraries in this study had Jurkat cell RNA spiked in.

This chain connects TRBV4-3 to TRBJ2-7; D ambiguous. CDR3 size: 13 residues. V was cut by 0 bases and J by 2 bases, with 5 bases left in between. Germline V gives CDR1 LGHNA, CDR2 YSLEER. Here the CDR3 reads CASSQDPTYEQYF. The CDR3 nucleotides read TGCGCCAGCAGCCAAGATCCGACCTACGAGCAGTACTTC.

This clonotype has a handful of counts. This chain connects TRBV27 to TRBJ2-2; the D gene is possibly TRBD1 (6 bases). Between the trimmed V and J ends, which lost 6 bases and 5 bases, there was a span of 10 bases. Germline assignment: CDR1 MNHEY and CDR2 SMNVEV (reference sequence). The CDR3 consists of 13 residues. The CDR3 spells CASSTRGTGELFF. The CDR3 nucleotides are TGTGCCAGCAGCACCAGGGGAACCGGGGAGCTGTTTTTT.

The chain uses TRBV20-1 and TRBJ2-4, with TRBD1 identical over 10 bases. From germline, CDR1 is DFQATT and CDR2 SNEGSKA (reference sequence). The V segment lost 5 bases and the J segment 7 bases; nucleotides outside the gene matches: 20. The CDR3 length is 18 residues. The CDR3 nucleotides are TGCAGTGCTGGGAAGCCGGGACAGGGGTTTCAATTAGACAACATTCAGTACTTC. This translates into CSAGKPGQGFQLDNIQYF.

This clonotype has only one observation. J is TRBJ1-2 and V is TRBV27, with D perhaps matching TRBD1 (5 bases). The V gene lost 2 bases and the J gene lost 4 bases, with 8 bases spanning the gap. This CDR3 contains 13 residues. Germline V gives CDR1 MNHEY, CDR2 SMNVEV (reference sequence). CDR3 sequence: CASSLGQIYGYTF. In DNA, the CDR3 is TGTGCCAGCAGTTTAGGACAAATCTATGGCTACACCTTC.

This clonotype was seen only once. Germline is not matched at one junction end, which may reflect a read error. The CDR3 spells CASSLGLAASTGTQYF. For the CDR3, the DNA is TGTGCCAGCAGCTTAGGACTAGCTGCTAGCACAGGTACGCAGTATTTT. V usage is TRBV7-4 and J usage is TRBJ2-3, with 7 nucleotides matching TRBD2. The CDR3 consists of 16 residues. Germline V gene sequence: CDR1 SGHVT, CDR2 SQSDAQ.

This clonotype was seen a handful of times. V is TRBV2 and J is TRBJ1-1, with D possibly being TRBD1 (6 bases). CDR3 length: 15 amino acids. Germline V gene data show CDR1 as SNHLY and CDR2 as FYNNEI. The germline V and J ends were trimmed by 1 base and 3 bases, with 12 bases remaining between them. CDR3 in amino acids: CASSEDLGGHTEAFF. CDR3 DNA: TGTGCCAGCAGTGAAGATTTAGGGGGACACACTGAAGCTTTCTTT.

The chain couples TRBV5-6 to TRBJ2-7; TRBD1 agrees at 9 bases. This CDR3 comprises 13 residues. CDR1 SGHDT and CDR2 YYEEEE come from the germline V gene. Trimming removed 5 bases from V and 4 bases from J; junction bases left unmatched: 4. CDR3 sequence reads: CASSTGGWYEQYF. The DNA of the CDR3 is TGTGCCAGCAGTACAGGGGGCTGGTACGAGCAGTACTTC.

The V call is TRBV10-3, the J call TRBJ2-7; no definite D call. The CDR3 is made up of 12 amino acids. With 0 bases removed from V and 5 bases from J, the gap between germline ends came to 5 bases. Germline V gene lookup returns CDR1 ENHRY and CDR2 SYGVKD. CDR3 sequence reads: CAISESSNEQYF. CDR3 sequence (DNA): TGTGCCATCAGTGAGTCTAGCAACGAGCAGTACTTC.

This clonotype is judged medium-sized (0.01 to 0.1%). The chain couples TRBV25-1 to TRBJ2-7, with a possible D match to TRBD1 (5 bases). Per the germline V gene, CDR1 is MGHDK and CDR2 is SYGVNS. V was shortened by 3 bases and J by 2 bases, with 14 bases between the two germline ends. The CDR3 is 15 amino acids. DNA of the CDR3: TGTGCCAGCAGTGACCCTGGGGCAGCTACCTACGAGCAGTACTTC. It specifies CASSDPGAATYEQYF.

This chain connects TRBV9 to TRBJ2-3; 8 positions match TRBD2. The V segment lost 1 base and the J segment 4 bases; nucleotides outside the gene matches: 5. The CDR3 contains 15 residues. Germline-derived CDR1 and CDR2 are SGDLS and YYNGEE. The CDR3 spells CASSVRGLESDTQYF. CDR3 sequence (DNA): TGTGCCAGCAGCGTAAGGGGACTAGAATCAGATACGCAGTATTTT.

V is TRBV5-6 and J is TRBJ2-5; no reliable D call. The CDR3 consists of 12 residues. The V end was cut by 0 bases, the J end by 5 bases, with 5 bases between. The V gene's germline CDR1 is SGHDT and CDR2 YYEEEE. CDR3 loop: CASSLVGETQYF. The DNA for the CDR3 is TGTGCCAGCAGCTTGGTGGGGGAGACCCAGTACTTC.

Here the CDR3 DNA reads TGCGCCAGCAGCTTGGTAGTAGCGGGCTACGAGCAGTACTTC. Encoded protein: CASSLVVAGYEQYF. The chain recombines TRBV5-1 with TRBJ2-7; 7 nucleotides agree with TRBD2. V lost 0 bases to trimming and J lost 3 bases; unmatched junction nucleotides: 3. The CDR3 runs 14 residues. CDR1 SGHRS and CDR2 YFSETQ come from the germline V gene.

The chain couples TRBV18 to TRBJ2-4; TRBD2 aligns across 9 bases. Germline CDR1 reads KGHSH; CDR2 reads LQKENI. The CDR3 covers 17 residues. V was clipped by 3 bases and J by 2 bases; unmatched bases: 8. The CDR3 DNA reads TGTGCCAGCTCACCTTTAGCGGGAGAATCCCCCAAAAACATTCAGTACTTC. It encodes CASSPLAGESPKNIQYF.

This clonotype is medium-sized in the sample. The gene calls are TRBV28 and TRBJ1-2; D remains ambiguous. The germline CDR1 and CDR2 sequences are MDHEN and SYDVKM. This CDR3 is 15 amino acids long. V was trimmed by 4 bases and J by 0 bases, leaving 12 bases between them. This chain's CDR3 is CASSSFVGTNYGYTF. CDR3 nucleotides: TGTGCCAGCAGTTCCTTCGTAGGGACTAACTATGGCTACACCTTC.

This clonotype has just a few counts. The chain links TRBV15 to TRBJ2-3; 12 bases fit TRBD1. The V and J ends lost 1 base and 7 bases, in that order; junction bases with no gene match: 6. From germline, CDR1 is LNHNV and CDR2 YYDKDF (reference sequence). CDR3 length: 16 residues. CDR3 in DNA: TGTGCCACCAGCAGAGCCGGGACAGGGGGCGCGCATACGCAGTATTTT. Protein product: CATSRAGTGGAHTQYF.